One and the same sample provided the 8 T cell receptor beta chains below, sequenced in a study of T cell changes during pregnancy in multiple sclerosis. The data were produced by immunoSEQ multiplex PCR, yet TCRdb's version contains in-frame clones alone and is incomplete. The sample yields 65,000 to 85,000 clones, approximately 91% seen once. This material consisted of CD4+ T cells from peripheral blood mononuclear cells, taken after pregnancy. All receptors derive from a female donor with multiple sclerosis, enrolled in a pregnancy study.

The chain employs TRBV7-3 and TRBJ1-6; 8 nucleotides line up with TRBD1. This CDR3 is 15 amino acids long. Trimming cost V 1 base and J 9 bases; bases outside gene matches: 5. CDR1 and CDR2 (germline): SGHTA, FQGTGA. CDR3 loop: CASSLNAGGGSPLHF. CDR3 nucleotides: TGTGCCAGCAGCTTAAATGCAGGGGGCGGTTCACCCCTCCACTTT.

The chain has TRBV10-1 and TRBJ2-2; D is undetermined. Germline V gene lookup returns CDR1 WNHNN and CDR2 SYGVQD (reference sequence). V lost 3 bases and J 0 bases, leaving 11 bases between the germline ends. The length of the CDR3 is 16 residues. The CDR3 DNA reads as TGCGCCAGCAGTGAAGGCGGCCCCGCGAACACCGGGGAGCTGTTTTTT. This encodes CASSEGGPANTGELFF.

The CDR3 is CASSYEQDYGYTF. For the CDR3, the DNA is TGTGCCAGCAGCTACGAACAGGATTATGGCTACACCTTC. The V call is TRBV7-9, the J call TRBJ1-2; D possibly corresponds to TRBD1 (5 bases). Germline-derived CDR1 and CDR2 are SEHNR and FQNEAQ (reference sequence). This CDR3 is 13 amino acids long. The ends were cut back, 4 bases at V and 5 bases at J, with 11 bases in the middle.

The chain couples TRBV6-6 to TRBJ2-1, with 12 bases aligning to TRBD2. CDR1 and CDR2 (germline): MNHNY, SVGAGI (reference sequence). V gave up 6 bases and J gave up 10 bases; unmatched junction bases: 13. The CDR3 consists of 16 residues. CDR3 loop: CASSSPTSGGYGEQFF. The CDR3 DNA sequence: TGTGCCAGCAGCTCCCCGACTAGCGGGGGCTACGGGGAGCAGTTCTTC.

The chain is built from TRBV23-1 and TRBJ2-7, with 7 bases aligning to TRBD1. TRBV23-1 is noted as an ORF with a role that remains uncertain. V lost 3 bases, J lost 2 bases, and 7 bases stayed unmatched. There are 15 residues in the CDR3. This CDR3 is CASSHQQGSTYEQYF. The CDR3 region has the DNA TGCGCCAGCAGTCATCAACAGGGGAGCACCTACGAGCAGTACTTC.

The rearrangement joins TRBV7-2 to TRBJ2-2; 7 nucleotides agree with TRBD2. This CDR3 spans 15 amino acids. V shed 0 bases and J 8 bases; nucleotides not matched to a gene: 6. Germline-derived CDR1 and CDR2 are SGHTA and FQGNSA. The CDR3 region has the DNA TGTGCCAGCAGCTTAGCGGGGGGGATAGGTGGGGAGCTGTTTTTT. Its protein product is CASSLAGGIGGELFF.

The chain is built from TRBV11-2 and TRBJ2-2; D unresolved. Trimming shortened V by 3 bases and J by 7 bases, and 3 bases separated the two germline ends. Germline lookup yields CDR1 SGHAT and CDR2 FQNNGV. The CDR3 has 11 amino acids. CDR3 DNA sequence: TGTGCCAGCAGCTTTTACGGGGAGCTGTTTTTT. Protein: CASSFYGELFF. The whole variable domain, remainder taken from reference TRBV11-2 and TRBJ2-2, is EAGVAQSPRYKIIEKRQSVAFWCNPISGHATLYWYQQILGQGPKLLIQFQNNGVVDDSQLPKDRFSAERLKGVDSTLKIQPAKLEDSAVYLCASSFYGELFFGEGSRLTVL.

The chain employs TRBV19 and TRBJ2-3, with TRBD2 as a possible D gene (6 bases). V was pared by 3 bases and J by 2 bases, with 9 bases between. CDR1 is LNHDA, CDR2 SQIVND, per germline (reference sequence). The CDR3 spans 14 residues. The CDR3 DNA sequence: TGTGCCAGTAGTATGGCGGGACTCACAGATACGCAGTATTTT. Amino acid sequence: CASSMAGLTDTQYF.